This is a list of T cell receptor beta chains from one sample in a study of cytomegalovirus exposure and HLA in healthy donors. Libraries were prepared by immunoSEQ multiplex PCR; TCRdb keeps only in-frame clonotypes and omits some of them. Among 110,000 or so clones listed, 65% to 85% were seen once. The sequenced sample consisted of PBMCs. All receptors come from a woman under 30 in good health and CMV-seronegative. CDR3s include the opening cysteine and the closing phenylalanine or tryptophan. The D gene is left open where the match is weak. Not all rows give a size; the values are once, few, many and, for expanded clones, a class.

CDR3aa: CAISELDEQFF
CDR3nt: TGTGCCATCAGTGAACTAGATGAGCAGTTCTTC
j_gene: TRBJ2-1
abundance: once
d_gene: NA
v_gene: TRBV10-3

CDR3aa: CASSQPWTSGGPQETQYF
CDR3nt: TGCGCCAGCAGCCAACCCTGGACTAGCGGGGGCCCCCAAGAGACCCAGTACTTC
j_gene: TRBJ2-5
abundance: NA
d_gene: TRBD2
v_gene: TRBV4-1

CDR3aa: CSVGNSGGQTQYF
CDR3nt: TGCAGCGTCGGGAATTCGGGGGGACAGACCCAGTACTTC
j_gene: TRBJ2-5
abundance: NA
d_gene: TRBD2
v_gene: TRBV29-1

CDR3aa: CASSLAGDSNTEAFF
CDR3nt: TGCGCCAGCAGCTTGGCGGGGGACAGTAACACTGAAGCTTTCTTT
j_gene: TRBJ1-1
abundance: NA
d_gene: TRBD1
v_gene: TRBV5-1

CDR3aa: CASSLEGGQTYGYTF
CDR3nt: TGTGCCAGCAGCTTAGAGGGGGGACAGACCTATGGCTACACCTTC
j_gene: TRBJ1-2
abundance: NA
d_gene: TRBD1
v_gene: TRBV7-9

CDR3aa: CASNGDRGNQPQHF
CDR3nt: TGTGCCAGTAACGGGGACAGGGGCAATCAGCCCCAGCATTTT
j_gene: TRBJ1-5
abundance: once
d_gene: TRBD1
v_gene: TRBV19

CDR3aa: CASSVAGTLYEQYF
CDR3nt: TGTGCCAGCAGTGTCGCAGGGACTCTCTACGAGCAGTACTTC
j_gene: TRBJ2-7
abundance: few
d_gene: NA
v_gene: TRBV2

CDR3aa: CASSSRGTEAFF
CDR3nt: TGTGCCAGCAGCTCGAGGGGGACTGAAGCTTTCTTT
j_gene: TRBJ1-1
abundance: NA
d_gene: NA
v_gene: TRBV7-9

CDR3aa: CASSLGQGLPEQFF
CDR3nt: TGTGCCAGCAGTTTAGGACAGGGTCTTCCTGAGCAGTTCTTC
j_gene: TRBJ2-1
abundance: once
d_gene: TRBD1
v_gene: TRBV27

CDR3aa: CASSLDGAGGRNSPLHF
CDR3nt: TGTGCCAGCAGCTTAGATGGGGCAGGGGGCAGGAATTCACCCCTCCACTTT
j_gene: TRBJ1-6
abundance: NA
d_gene: TRBD1
v_gene: TRBV7-9

CDR3aa: CASSEAALNTIYF
CDR3nt: TGTGCCAGCAGTGAGGCGGCTTTAAACACCATATATTTT
j_gene: TRBJ1-3
abundance: NA
d_gene: NA
v_gene: TRBV6-1

CDR3aa: CASSAVSTDTQYF
CDR3nt: TGTGCCAGCAGTGCCGTAAGCACAGATACGCAGTATTTT
j_gene: TRBJ2-3
abundance: NA
d_gene: NA
v_gene: TRBV6-4

CDR3aa: CASSLWDSAYEQYF
CDR3nt: TGCGCCAGCAGCTTGTGGGACAGCGCCTACGAGCAGTACTTC
j_gene: TRBJ2-7
abundance: NA
d_gene: TRBD1
v_gene: TRBV5-1

CDR3aa: CASSEERGLNTGELFF
CDR3nt: TGCGCCAGCAGTGAGGAGCGGGGTCTGAACACCGGGGAGCTGTTTTTT
j_gene: TRBJ2-2
abundance: NA
d_gene: TRBD2
v_gene: TRBV5-1

CDR3aa: CASRQDRGSYEQYF
CDR3nt: TGTGCCAGCAGACAGGACAGGGGCTCCTACGAGCAGTACTTC
j_gene: TRBJ2-7
abundance: NA
d_gene: TRBD1
v_gene: TRBV11-2

CDR3aa: CASSVGGTGGANIQYF
CDR3nt: TGTGCCAGCAGCGTGGGAGGGACAGGGGGCGCAAACATTCAGTACTTC
j_gene: TRBJ2-4
abundance: once
d_gene: TRBD1
v_gene: TRBV9

CDR3aa: CATWTGVYNEQFF
CDR3nt: TGTGCCACCTGGACAGGGGTCTACAATGAGCAGTTCTTC
j_gene: TRBJ2-1
abundance: NA
d_gene: TRBD1
v_gene: TRBV6-5

CDR3aa: CASRTDTGFHNEQFF
CDR3nt: TGTGCCAGCAGGACCGACACAGGGTTCCACAATGAGCAGTTCTTC
j_gene: TRBJ2-1
abundance: NA
d_gene: NA
v_gene: TRBV27

CDR3aa: CASSLERSMAYGYTF
CDR3nt: TGTGCCAGCAGCTTAGAACGCTCAATGGCCTATGGCTACACCTTC
j_gene: TRBJ1-2
abundance: NA
d_gene: NA
v_gene: TRBV11-2

CDR3aa: CAWRRRLDIDSPLHF
CDR3nt: TGTGCCTGGAGGCGGCGGTTGGATATAGATTCACCCCTCCACTTT
j_gene: TRBJ1-6
abundance: NA
d_gene: NA
v_gene: TRBV30

CDR3aa: CASSLGSLAGKETQYF
CDR3nt: TGTGCCAGCAGCTTAGGTTCCCTAGCGGGGAAGGAGACCCAGTACTTC
j_gene: TRBJ2-5
abundance: NA
d_gene: TRBD2
v_gene: TRBV7-7

CDR3aa: CASSDSGTDTQYF
CDR3nt: TGTGCCAGCAGCGACTCTGGGACAGATACGCAGTATTTT
j_gene: TRBJ2-3
abundance: NA
d_gene: NA
v_gene: TRBV7-9

CDR3aa: CSVKSRTGTYEQYF
CDR3nt: TGCAGCGTTAAAAGTAGGACAGGGACTTACGAGCAGTACTTC
j_gene: TRBJ2-7
abundance: NA
d_gene: TRBD1
v_gene: TRBV29-1

CDR3aa: CASRYPGQGIYGYTF
CDR3nt: TGTGCCAGCAGATACCCGGGACAGGGGATTTATGGCTACACCTTC
j_gene: TRBJ1-2
abundance: NA
d_gene: TRBD1
v_gene: TRBV6-5

CDR3aa: CASSYGRGSTEAFF
CDR3nt: TGTGCCAGCAGTTACGGGAGAGGGAGCACTGAAGCTTTCTTT
j_gene: TRBJ1-1
abundance: NA
d_gene: NA
v_gene: TRBV6-6

CDR3aa: CASSESETQYF
CDR3nt: TGTGCCAGCAGCGAGAGCGAGACCCAGTACTTC
j_gene: TRBJ2-5
abundance: once
d_gene: NA
v_gene: TRBV2

CDR3aa: CASSLGGANYGYTF
CDR3nt: TGTGCCAGCAGCTTAGGAGGTGCTAACTATGGCTACACCTTC
j_gene: TRBJ1-2
abundance: NA
d_gene: NA
v_gene: TRBV11-1

CDR3aa: CATSRDRGTIEATEAFF
CDR3nt: TGTGCCACCAGCAGAGATCGCGGGACTATAGAGGCCACTGAAGCTTTCTTT
j_gene: TRBJ1-1
abundance: NA
d_gene: NA
v_gene: TRBV15

CDR3aa: CASSPGLAGGPYNEQFF
CDR3nt: TGTGCCAGCAGCCCAGGACTAGCGGGAGGCCCCTACAATGAGCAGTTCTTC
j_gene: TRBJ2-1
abundance: NA
d_gene: TRBD2
v_gene: TRBV14

CDR3aa: CASSRGGTTYEQYF
CDR3nt: TGTGCCAGCTCCCGGGGTGGGACAACCTACGAGCAGTACTTC
j_gene: TRBJ2-7
abundance: NA
d_gene: NA
v_gene: TRBV9

CDR3aa: CASSAGGRGYTF
CDR3nt: TGTGCCAGCAGCGCAGGGGGACGAGGCTACACCTTC
j_gene: TRBJ1-2
abundance: NA
d_gene: TRBD1
v_gene: TRBV11-2

CDR3aa: CASSLKAVGTEAFF
CDR3nt: TGTGCCAGTAGCCTTAAGGCGGTGGGCACTGAAGCTTTCTTT
j_gene: TRBJ1-1
abundance: NA
d_gene: NA
v_gene: TRBV19

CDR3aa: CASRPGTASNQPQHF
CDR3nt: TGCGCCAGCAGGCCCGGGACAGCTAGCAATCAGCCCCAGCATTTT
j_gene: TRBJ1-5
abundance: NA
d_gene: TRBD1
v_gene: TRBV5-1

CDR3aa: CASSFFGQPVETQYF
CDR3nt: TGTGCCAGCAGCTTCTTCGGACAGCCCGTCGAGACCCAGTACTTC
j_gene: TRBJ2-5
abundance: NA
d_gene: NA
v_gene: TRBV7-2

CDR3aa: CASSLLDRGSGNTIYF
CDR3nt: TGCGCCAGCAGCTTACTGGACAGGGGTTCTGGAAACACCATATATTTT
j_gene: TRBJ1-3
abundance: NA
d_gene: TRBD1
v_gene: TRBV5-1

CDR3aa: CASSLRLAGVEETQYF
CDR3nt: TGTGCCAGCAGCTTACGACTAGCGGGAGTGGAAGAGACCCAGTACTTC
j_gene: TRBJ2-5
abundance: NA
d_gene: TRBD2
v_gene: TRBV7-9

CDR3aa: CASSLLGDRGTEAFF
CDR3nt: TGTGCCAGCAGTTTACTAGGGGACAGGGGCACTGAAGCTTTCTTT
j_gene: TRBJ1-1
abundance: NA
d_gene: TRBD1
v_gene: TRBV28

CDR3aa: CASSFSETQYF
CDR3nt: TGCGCCAGCAGCTTTAGCGAGACCCAGTACTTC
j_gene: TRBJ2-5
abundance: NA
d_gene: NA
v_gene: TRBV5-1

CDR3aa: CASRDRVISGANVLTF
CDR3nt: TGTGCCAGCAGGGACAGGGTGATATCTGGGGCCAACGTCCTGACTTTC
j_gene: TRBJ2-6
abundance: NA
d_gene: TRBD1
v_gene: TRBV2

CDR3aa: CASSYSKVGRTDTQYF
CDR3nt: TGTGCCAGCAGTTACTCGAAAGTCGGGAGGACAGATACGCAGTATTTT
j_gene: TRBJ2-3
abundance: NA
d_gene: TRBD2
v_gene: TRBV6-5

CDR3aa: CASSLDTSSPEKLFF
CDR3nt: TGTGCCAGCAGCTTAGACACTTCTTCCCCTGAAAAACTGTTTTTT
j_gene: TRBJ1-4
abundance: once
d_gene: NA
v_gene: TRBV5-4

CDR3aa: CASSSPGGTDSYEQYF
CDR3nt: TGCGCCAGCAGCTCACCAGGGGGAACAGATTCTTACGAGCAGTACTTC
j_gene: TRBJ2-7
abundance: NA
d_gene: TRBD1
v_gene: TRBV5-1

CDR3aa: CASSFYRGGEAFF
CDR3nt: TGTGCCAGCAGCTTCTACAGGGGGGGTGAAGCTTTCTTT
j_gene: TRBJ1-1
abundance: NA
d_gene: TRBD1
v_gene: TRBV7-9

CDR3aa: CSVGTADDQPQHF
CDR3nt: TGCAGCGTGGGGACAGCTGATGATCAGCCCCAGCATTTT
j_gene: TRBJ1-5
abundance: NA
d_gene: TRBD1
v_gene: TRBV29-1

CDR3aa: CASSGQVGTGELFF
CDR3nt: TGTGCCAGCAGCGGACAGGTGGGCACCGGGGAGCTGTTTTTT
j_gene: TRBJ2-2
abundance: NA
d_gene: TRBD1
v_gene: TRBV5-4

CDR3aa: CASSRRDRGLDEQFF
CDR3nt: TGCGCCAGCAGTCGCAGAGACAGGGGGCTCGATGAGCAGTTCTTC
j_gene: TRBJ2-1
abundance: NA
d_gene: TRBD1
v_gene: TRBV10-1

CDR3aa: CASSPLGGSYNEQFF
CDR3nt: TGTGCCAGCAGCCCCTTGGGGGGGTCCTACAATGAGCAGTTCTTC
j_gene: TRBJ2-1
abundance: NA
d_gene: TRBD2
v_gene: TRBV11-3

CDR3aa: CASSGTVLANTGELFF
CDR3nt: TGTGCCAGCAGCGGGACAGTCCTCGCGAACACCGGGGAGCTGTTTTTT
j_gene: TRBJ2-2
abundance: NA
d_gene: TRBD1
v_gene: TRBV2

CDR3aa: CSVFRDSYEQYF
CDR3nt: TGCAGCGTTTTCCGGGACTCCTACGAGCAGTACTTC
j_gene: TRBJ2-7
abundance: NA
d_gene: NA
v_gene: TRBV29-1

CDR3aa: CATVRQVNEKLFF
CDR3nt: TGTGCCACCGTTCGACAAGTGAACGAAAAACTGTTTTTT
j_gene: TRBJ1-4
abundance: NA
d_gene: NA
v_gene: TRBV28

CDR3aa: CASSQGQGASSPLHF
CDR3nt: TGCGCCAGCAGCCAAGGACAGGGGGCCAGTTCACCCCTCCACTTT
j_gene: TRBJ1-6
abundance: NA
d_gene: TRBD1
v_gene: TRBV4-1

CDR3aa: CASSETSGSTGELFF
CDR3nt: TGTGCCAGCAGTGAAACTAGCGGGAGCACCGGGGAGCTGTTTTTT
j_gene: TRBJ2-2
abundance: few
d_gene: TRBD2
v_gene: TRBV6-1

CDR3aa: CASSVGSAYNEQFF
CDR3nt: TGTGCCAGCAGCGTAGGGTCGGCCTACAATGAGCAGTTCTTC
j_gene: TRBJ2-1
abundance: NA
d_gene: NA
v_gene: TRBV9

CDR3aa: CASSYLGGGREAFF
CDR3nt: TGTGCCAGCAGTTACCTCGGGGGAGGAAGAGAAGCTTTCTTT
j_gene: TRBJ1-1
abundance: NA
d_gene: NA
v_gene: TRBV6-6

CDR3aa: CASSPGHGGNTIYF
CDR3nt: TGCGCCAGCAGCCCGGGACATGGTGGAAACACCATATATTTT
j_gene: TRBJ1-3
abundance: NA
d_gene: NA
v_gene: TRBV5-1

CDR3aa: CASSLAATGGYTF
CDR3nt: TGTGCCAGCAGTTTAGCGGCGACGGGTGGCTACACCTTC
j_gene: TRBJ1-2
abundance: NA
d_gene: NA
v_gene: TRBV28

CDR3aa: CASSTGLEEDEQYF
CDR3nt: TGCGCCAGCAGCACCGGACTAGAGGAGGACGAGCAGTACTTC
j_gene: TRBJ2-7
abundance: NA
d_gene: TRBD2
v_gene: TRBV5-1